The rows below give T cell receptor beta chains drawn from one sample of a study of molecular identifiers for immune sequencing clone quantification. Via MiXCR, TCRdb re-called the PCR reads, giving one row per CDR3 protein. This sample carries hundreds of thousands of distinct CDR3 sequences, roughly a fifth of them seen once, and the ten largest clones take 0.81%. The sequencing input was naive CD8+ T cells from blood, with Jurkat cell RNA spiked in. The receptors here all came from a human donor in good health. Some libraries in this study had Jurkat cell RNA spiked in. Both conserved end residues are part of each CDR3. The D gene is left open where the match is weak. Rows give clone size only sometimes, using once, few, many, or a class for an expanded clone.

d_gene	abundance	v_gene	j_gene	CDR3aa	CDR3nt
NA	many	TRBV20-1	TRBJ2-5	CSAVPVMETQYF	TGCAGTGCCGTTCCGGTGATGGAGACCCAGTACTTC
TRBD1	many	TRBV23-1	TRBJ1-3	CASSRSGTDMTGNTIYF	TGCGCCAGCAGTCGTTCCGGGACAGATATGACTGGAAACACCATATATTTT
TRBD2	NA	TRBV5-5	TRBJ2-7	CASSGPGTSGRASYEQYF	TGTGCCAGCAGCGGACCCGGGACTAGCGGGAGGGCCTCCTACGAGCAGTACTTC
NA	many	TRBV7-6	TRBJ2-3	CASSPLLSVSDTQYF	TGTGCCAGCAGTCCCCTTCTCTCGGTGTCAGATACGCAGTATTTT
NA	NA	TRBV19	TRBJ2-7	CASSFGTPSSYEQYF	TGTGCCAGTAGTTTCGGGACACCCAGCTCCTACGAGCAGTACTTC
TRBD1	NA	TRBV10-3	TRBJ2-3	CAISDPMEPGQGTDTRYF	TGTGCCATCAGTGACCCCATGGAGCCGGGACAGGGAACAGATACGCGGTATTTT
NA	many	TRBV29-1	TRBJ1-1	CSAQGGQNTEAFF	TGCAGCGCCCAAGGCGGACAGAACACTGAAGCTTTCTTT
NA	many	TRBV11-3	TRBJ2-7	CASSIRKTRYEQYF	TGTGCCAGCAGCATAAGAAAAACCCGCTACGAGCAGTACTTC
NA	many	TRBV6-5	TRBJ1-5	CASSADRPNQPQHF	TGTGCCAGCAGCGCAGACAGGCCGAATCAGCCCCAGCATTTT
TRBD1	few	TRBV4-2	TRBJ2-3	CASSQSPGQEYTDTQYF	TGTGCCAGCAGCCAGAGTCCGGGACAGGAGTACACAGATACGCAGTATTTT
TRBD2	NA	TRBV4-3	TRBJ2-3	CASSQGVAGGRLAQYF	TGCGCCAGCAGCCAAGGGGTAGCGGGGGGGCGACTTGCGCAGTATTTT
NA	many	TRBV20-1	TRBJ2-3	CSANGNSGTDTQYF	TGCAGTGCCAACGGTAATAGCGGCACAGATACGCAGTATTTT
TRBD2	many	TRBV20-1	TRBJ2-7	CSARAGGALHEQYF	TGCAGTGCTAGGGCGGGGGGAGCCCTCCACGAGCAGTACTTC
NA	many	TRBV12-3/TRBV12-4	TRBJ2-1	CASTSEGIEQFF	TGTGCCAGCACCTCTGAGGGTATCGAGCAGTTCTTC
NA	many	TRBV5-5	TRBJ2-7	CASSSDQDLYEQYF	TGTGCCAGCAGTAGTGACCAGGACCTCTACGAGCAGTACTTC
NA	NA	TRBV30	TRBJ2-3	CAWSFVTTDTQYF	TGTGCCTGGAGTTTTGTGACCACAGATACGCAGTATTTT
NA	many	TRBV6-5	TRBJ2-5	CASSADRAQETQYF	TGTGCCAGCAGTGCTGACAGAGCTCAAGAGACCCAGTACTTC
NA	NA	TRBV14	TRBJ2-5	CASSQVEREETQYF	TGTGCCAGCAGCCAAGTGGAGAGGGAAGAGACCCAGTACTTC
NA	once	TRBV6-2/TRBV6-3	TRBJ2-2	CASSYWTTGGLFF	TGTGCCAGCAGTTACTGGACCACCGGGGGGCTGTTTTTT
TRBD2	NA	TRBV27	TRBJ2-2	CASSEIAGGPAGELFF	TGTGCCAGCAGTGAGATAGCGGGAGGGCCAGCCGGGGAGCTGTTTTTT
NA	many	TRBV7-8	TRBJ2-3	CASSLGPGDTDTQYF	TGTGCCAGCAGCTTAGGCCCGGGAGACACAGATACGCAGTATTTT
TRBD2	NA	TRBV10-2	TRBJ2-5	CASRRTSVYETQYF	TGCGCCAGCAGGAGGACTAGCGTATATGAGACCCAGTACTTC
NA	once	TRBV7-3	TRBJ2-7	CASSYSPSYDQYF	TGTGCCAGCAGCTACTCCCCCAGCTACGATCAGTACTTC
NA	NA	TRBV4-3	TRBJ2-7	CASSQARLPGHEQYF	TGCGCCAGCAGCCAAGCACGACTCCCCGGCCACGAGCAGTACTTC
NA	many	TRBV28	TRBJ1-1	CASSLNVLNTEAFF	TGTGCCAGCAGTTTAAATGTACTGAACACTGAAGCTTTCTTT
NA	few	TRBV28	TRBJ1-4	CASSLRLNQEKLFF	TGTGCCAGCAGTCTGAGACTGAACCAAGAAAAACTGTTTTTT
TRBD1	NA	TRBV20-1	TRBJ2-7	CSARDRQGNSWNEQYF	TGCAGTGCTAGAGATAGACAGGGGAATAGCTGGAACGAGCAGTACTTC
TRBD1	many	TRBV6-6	TRBJ1-5	CASSYTRDRGDQPQHF	TGTGCCAGCAGTTACACCAGGGACAGGGGGGATCAGCCCCAGCATTTT
TRBD1	many	TRBV5-1	TRBJ1-2	CASSWTGRDYGYTF	TGCGCCAGCAGCTGGACAGGGAGGGACTATGGCTACACCTTC
NA	NA	TRBV29-1	TRBJ1-2	CSISEGYTF	TGCAGCATAAGCGAGGGCTACACCTTC
NA	many	TRBV7-2	TRBJ2-3	CASSSATYATDTQYF	TGTGCCAGCAGCTCCGCGACTTATGCCACAGATACGCAGTATTTT
NA	few	TRBV27	TRBJ1-1	CASSPRGQPLGEAFF	TGTGCCAGCAGTCCGCGCGGACAGCCGTTGGGGGAAGCTTTCTTT
NA	many	TRBV14	TRBJ1-3	CASSLPSGNTIYF	TGTGCCAGCAGCCTCCCCTCTGGAAACACCATATATTTT
NA	many	TRBV20-1	TRBJ2-2	CSARDPWQGRTGELFF	TGCAGTGCTAGAGATCCCTGGCAGGGACGAACCGGGGAGCTGTTTTTT
NA	many	TRBV6-6	TRBJ2-6	CASSFRTAPGANVLTF	TGTGCCAGCAGTTTCCGGACAGCGCCTGGGGCCAACGTCCTGACTTTC
NA	many	TRBV27	TRBJ1-5	CASSSTTYSNQPQHF	TGTGCCAGCAGCTCGACAACATATAGCAATCAGCCCCAGCATTTT
NA	few	TRBV6-2/TRBV6-3	TRBJ1-5	CASSSNAGVSNQPQHF	TGTGCCAGCAGTTCCAATGCGGGGGTTAGCAATCAGCCCCAGCATTTT
NA	many	TRBV7-6	TRBJ2-2	CASSLVSPRTGRDTGELFF	TGTGCCAGCAGCTTAGTTTCCCCCCGGACAGGGAGGGACACCGGGGAGCTGTTTTTT
NA	NA	TRBV3-1	TRBJ2-5	CASSQDSRGLVTLQAQYF	TGTGCCAGCAGCCAAGATTCAAGGGGCCTAGTTACTCTACAGGCCCAGTACTTC
TRBD2	many	TRBV25-1	TRBJ2-7	CASSYGGSGSYEQYF	TGTGCCAGCAGCTACGGCGGGAGTGGATCCTACGAGCAGTACTTC
NA	many	TRBV12-3/TRBV12-4	TRBJ2-7	CASSFTGGGGEQYF	TGTGCCAGCAGTTTCACAGGGGGGGGAGGCGAGCAGTACTTC
NA	NA	TRBV3-1	TRBJ2-7	CASSQESLAYEQYF	TGTGCCAGCAGCCAAGAATCCCTAGCCTACGAGCAGTACTTC
NA	many	TRBV9	TRBJ2-7	CASSVTGQDEQYF	TGTGCCAGCAGCGTAACAGGGCAGGACGAGCAGTACTTC
NA	many	TRBV30	TRBJ2-7	CAWRNPGFWEQYF	TGTGCCTGGAGAAATCCAGGGTTCTGGGAGCAGTACTTC
NA	many	TRBV4-3	TRBJ2-5	CASSQATRGQGETQYF	TGCGCCAGCAGCCAAGCCACTAGAGGGCAAGGAGAGACCCAGTACTTC
NA	few	TRBV5-4	TRBJ2-1	CASSLEAGRGGNNEQFF	TGTGCCAGCAGCTTGGAGGCAGGAAGAGGGGGGAACAATGAGCAGTTCTTC
NA	many	TRBV7-2	TRBJ2-6	CASSLAGDHNVLTF	TGTGCCAGCAGCTTAGCAGGGGATCATAACGTCCTGACTTTC
NA	NA	TRBV28	TRBJ1-1	CASTLREGIRMNTEAFF	TGTGCCAGCACCCTTCGGGAGGGTATCCGAATGAACACTGAAGCTTTCTTT
TRBD2	many	TRBV20-1	TRBJ2-7	CSARDLGGRALYEQYF	TGCAGTGCTAGAGATCTTGGCGGGAGGGCCCTTTACGAGCAGTACTTC
NA	NA	TRBV13	TRBJ1-1	CASSLSGRGAPEAFF	TGTGCCAGCAGCTTAAGTGGACGGGGGGCCCCTGAAGCTTTCTTT
NA	many	TRBV7-9	TRBJ1-2	CASSPAGDYGYTF	TGTGCCAGCAGCCCCGCAGGGGACTATGGCTACACCTTC
NA	many	TRBV14	TRBJ2-3	CASSQDHDTYTDTQYF	TGTGCCAGCAGCCAAGATCACGACACCTACACAGATACGCAGTATTTT
TRBD1	many	TRBV5-4	TRBJ2-7	CASSRDRGKYEQYF	TGTGCCAGCAGCAGGGACAGGGGCAAGTACGAGCAGTACTTC
TRBD1	many	TRBV28	TRBJ1-1	CASSLGSDRGREAFF	TGTGCCAGCAGTTTAGGCAGTGACAGGGGGCGAGAGGCTTTCTTT
NA	many	TRBV29-1	TRBJ2-3	CSVGGSGIHLDTQYF	TGCAGCGTTGGGGGATCCGGGATACACTTAGATACGCAGTATTTT
NA	many	TRBV30	TRBJ2-7	CAWSVNAHNEQYF	TGTGCCTGGAGTGTAAACGCCCACAACGAGCAGTACTTC
NA	many	TRBV28	TRBJ2-7	CASSFAQGGYEQYF	TGTGCCAGCAGTTTTGCACAGGGCGGTTACGAGCAGTACTTC